Listed below are T cell receptor beta chains from one sample, sequenced in a study of cytomegalovirus exposure and HLA in healthy donors. Profiling relied on immunoSEQ multiplex PCR, and the TCRdb table lists in-frame clones only, not all of them. This sample carries over 100,000 clones, with 5.5% to 8% going to the ten biggest clones. Sequencing input: PBMCs. Receptor source: a man aged 35-49 years in good health and CMV-seropositive. Each CDR3 is given with its conserved first and last residue. The D gene is left open where the match is weak.

J: TRBJ2-7; V: TRBV11-3; D: TRBD2; DNA: TGTGCCAGCAGCTTAACTAGCGGGAGCGACGAGCAGTACTTC; CDR3: CASSLTSGSDEQYF
J: TRBJ1-1; V: TRBV28; D: TRBD1; DNA: TGTGCCAGCAGGGAAGGACAGGGGAACACTGAAGCTTTCTTT; CDR3: CASREGQGNTEAFF
J: TRBJ2-3; V: TRBV19; D: TRBD2; DNA: TGTGCCAGTAGTATTACTAGCGGGAGCACAGATACGCAGTATTTT; CDR3: CASSITSGSTDTQYF
J: TRBJ2-7; V: TRBV27; D: NA; DNA: TGTGCCAGCAGTTTAGGCGGGATCTCCTACGAGCAGTACTTC; CDR3: CASSLGGISYEQYF
J: TRBJ1-5; V: TRBV5-8; D: NA; DNA: TGTGCCAGCAGCTTGGCCCCCGGGATTAGTGAGTGGCCCCAGCATTTT; CDR3: CASSLAPGISEWPQHF
J: TRBJ1-2; V: TRBV7-9; D: NA; DNA: TGTGCCAGCAGCTTCTTAAATGAGCCAAGCCGTGGCTACACCTTC; CDR3: CASSFLNEPSRGYTF
J: TRBJ1-1; V: TRBV5-4; D: NA; DNA: TGTGCCAGCAGCAAGATACGGGACACTGAAGCTTTCTTT; CDR3: CASSKIRDTEAFF
J: TRBJ1-5; V: TRBV6-5; D: NA; DNA: TGTGCCAGCAGTTACTCGCGGGGTGACCAGCCCCAGCATTTT; CDR3: CASSYSRGDQPQHF
J: TRBJ2-2; V: TRBV14; D: TRBD2; DNA: TGTGCCAGCAGCCCAACTAGCGTTGGGGGCGGGGAGCTGTTTTTT; CDR3: CASSPTSVGGGELFF
J: TRBJ1-2; V: TRBV4-1; D: TRBD1; DNA: TGCGCCAGCAGCCAAGGGAGGGGGACAGGGACTTACGGCTACACCTTC; CDR3: CASSQGRGTGTYGYTF
J: TRBJ2-7; V: TRBV7-8; D: TRBD1; DNA: TGTGCCAGCAGCTTCCCGGACAGGGGGCTAGGTCACGAGCAGTACTTC; CDR3: CASSFPDRGLGHEQYF
J: TRBJ2-2; V: TRBV15; D: TRBD1; DNA: TGTGCCACCAGCAGGGGACAGGGGATGCCGGGCACCGGGGAGCTGTTTTTT; CDR3: CATSRGQGMPGTGELFF
J: TRBJ2-1; V: TRBV4-2; D: TRBD2; DNA: TGTGCCAGCAGCCAAGAATCGGCGGGAGAGAGGGCCAATGAGCAGTTCTTC; CDR3: CASSQESAGERANEQFF
J: TRBJ2-1; V: TRBV12-5; D: NA; DNA: TGTGCTAGCCTCGTCTCCGAGGGCCAGATTAATGAGCAGTTCTTC; CDR3: CASLVSEGQINEQFF
J: TRBJ1-2; V: TRBV2; D: TRBD1; DNA: TGTGCCAGCGGGGGAGAGGGGGCAAATGGCTACACCTTC; CDR3: CASGGEGANGYTF
J: TRBJ2-2; V: TRBV27; D: NA; DNA: TGTGCCAGCACTCCCGGACTGTTCTCGATCGGGGAGCTGTTTTTT; CDR3: CASTPGLFSIGELFF
J: TRBJ1-5; V: TRBV28; D: TRBD1; DNA: TGTGCCAGCAGTCAACTAACAGGGGACAATCAGCCCCAGCATTTT; CDR3: CASSQLTGDNQPQHF
J: TRBJ2-5; V: TRBV6-1; D: NA; DNA: TGTGCCAGCAGTGAAGCGCTTCAGGGAGGACAAGAGACCCAGTACTTC; CDR3: CASSEALQGGQETQYF
J: TRBJ1-4; V: TRBV10-3; D: NA; DNA: TGTGCCAGCGGGATGCAGGCCGCGAATGAAAAACTGTTTTTT; CDR3: CASGMQAANEKLFF
J: TRBJ2-1; V: TRBV29-1; D: TRBD2; DNA: TGCAGCGCAAGGACTAGCGGGAATGAGCAGTTCTTC; CDR3: CSARTSGNEQFF
J: TRBJ2-7; V: TRBV28; D: NA; DNA: TGTGCCAGCAGAGGAGGCAGTTCCTACGAGCAGTACTTC; CDR3: CASRGGSSYEQYF
J: TRBJ2-7; V: TRBV27; D: NA; DNA: TGTGCCAGCAGTTCCCAGGGGGGCGGACGGATCCCCTACGAGCAGTACTTC; CDR3: CASSSQGGGRIPYEQYF
J: TRBJ2-5; V: TRBV27; D: NA; DNA: TGTGCCAGCAGTCGGACCGGAAAGGGGGAGACCCAGTACTTC; CDR3: CASSRTGKGETQYF
J: TRBJ2-1; V: TRBV27; D: TRBD2; DNA: TGTGCCACCGGGACTAGCGGGAGGCTGGGCTCCTACAATGAGCAGTTCTTC; CDR3: CATGTSGRLGSYNEQFF
J: TRBJ2-7; V: TRBV5-4; D: NA; DNA: TGTGCCAGCAGTCCGGCGCTACAGGGGGGGTACGAGCAGTACTTC; CDR3: CASSPALQGGYEQYF
J: TRBJ2-1; V: TRBV6-5; D: NA; DNA: TGTGCCAGCAGTTATCCCAAGACTAGAACGGAGGTTGAGCAGTTCTTC; CDR3: CASSYPKTRTEVEQFF
J: TRBJ1-4; V: TRBV28; D: NA; DNA: TGTGCCAGCAGTTTTGTTCCCGGACAGTCAGCCGACGAAAAACTGTTTTTT; CDR3: CASSFVPGQSADEKLFF
J: TRBJ2-5; V: TRBV29-1; D: TRBD2; DNA: TGCAGCGTTGCAGGACTAGCCCAAGAGACCCAGTACTTC; CDR3: CSVAGLAQETQYF
J: TRBJ1-3; V: TRBV30; D: NA; DNA: TGTGCCTGGAGTCGGGTAGCCTCTGGAAACACCATATATTTT; CDR3: CAWSRVASGNTIYF
J: TRBJ2-7; V: TRBV5-6; D: TRBD1; DNA: TGTGCCAGCAGCTCGAGGCAGGGGGATTACTACGAGCAGTACTTC; CDR3: CASSSRQGDYYEQYF
J: TRBJ2-1; V: TRBV7-9; D: NA; DNA: TGTGCCAGCAGCGGGTTCAGGAATGAGCAGTTCTTC; CDR3: CASSGFRNEQFF
J: TRBJ2-1; V: TRBV10-1; D: TRBD1; DNA: TGCGCCAGCAGTGGTGGACAGGGGCTCCACAATGAGCAGTTCTTC; CDR3: CASSGGQGLHNEQFF
J: TRBJ1-2; V: TRBV19; D: TRBD1; DNA: TGTGCCAGTAGCAGGGACAGGGGGGACGGCTACACCTTC; CDR3: CASSRDRGDGYTF
J: TRBJ2-1; V: TRBV5-1; D: TRBD1; DNA: TGCGCCAGCAGCTCCCATTACCGGGACAGGGTTTCCTACAATGAGCAGTTCTTC; CDR3: CASSSHYRDRVSYNEQFF
J: TRBJ2-2; V: TRBV21-1; D: NA; DNA: TGTGCCAGCAGCCGGGGTCAGGGGGGTGCCGGGGAGCTGTTTTTT; CDR3: CASSRGQGGAGELFF
J: TRBJ1-2; V: TRBV28; D: NA; DNA: TGTGCCAGCAGTTTAGCCAAGCGGACAGACGGCTACACCTTC; CDR3: CASSLAKRTDGYTF
J: TRBJ2-1; V: TRBV10-3; D: NA; DNA: TGTGCCATCAGGTCCCTGAGCCCCTACAATGAGCAGTTCTTC; CDR3: CAIRSLSPYNEQFF
J: TRBJ1-5; V: TRBV28; D: NA; DNA: TGTGCCAGCAGACGGGGGGAAACAGGGTATAGCAATCAGCCCCAGCATTTT; CDR3: CASRRGETGYSNQPQHF
J: TRBJ2-1; V: TRBV7-3; D: NA; DNA: TGTGCCAGCAGCCCCCCGGGGGCCTACAATGAGCAGTTCTTC; CDR3: CASSPPGAYNEQFF
J: TRBJ2-7; V: TRBV19; D: TRBD2; DNA: TGTGCCAGTAGTCCCGGGACTAGCGGGTTCTACGAGCAGTACTTC; CDR3: CASSPGTSGFYEQYF
J: TRBJ1-3; V: TRBV27; D: TRBD1; DNA: TGTGCCAGTCTAACAGGGGGCAGCGGAAACACCATATATTTT; CDR3: CASLTGGSGNTIYF
J: TRBJ2-7; V: TRBV11-2; D: TRBD2; DNA: TGTGCCAGCAGCTCAGGACTAGCGGGGAGCTCCTACGAGCAGTACTTC; CDR3: CASSSGLAGSSYEQYF
J: TRBJ2-5; V: TRBV7-9; D: TRBD2; DNA: TGTGCCAGCAGCGGTAGACTAGCGGGAGCCCAAGAGACCCAGTACTTC; CDR3: CASSGRLAGAQETQYF
J: TRBJ1-2; V: TRBV28; D: TRBD1; DNA: TGTGCCAGCAGCCAAATCGGGACAGGGCTTCCGTATGGCTACACCTTC; CDR3: CASSQIGTGLPYGYTF
J: TRBJ1-2; V: TRBV4-1; D: TRBD1; DNA: TGCGCCAGCAGCGAGGGACAGGGTAACTATGGCTACACCTTC; CDR3: CASSEGQGNYGYTF
J: TRBJ1-3; V: TRBV27; D: NA; DNA: TGTGCCAGCAGCTCATTAGAGGCGGGGCCTGGTGGAAACACCATATATTTT; CDR3: CASSSLEAGPGGNTIYF
J: TRBJ2-7; V: TRBV7-3; D: NA; DNA: TGTGCCAGCAGCTTAACCCGGGACTACGAGCAGTACTTC; CDR3: CASSLTRDYEQYF
J: TRBJ2-5; V: TRBV5-4; D: NA; DNA: TGTGCCAGCAGCCCACAGGGACCCCAGGAGACCCAGTACTTC; CDR3: CASSPQGPQETQYF
J: TRBJ2-3; V: TRBV28; D: NA; DNA: TGTGCCAGCAGTTTATTGAGTTCCACAGATACGCAGTATTTT; CDR3: CASSLLSSTDTQYF
J: TRBJ2-3; V: TRBV4-1; D: NA; DNA: TGCGCCAGCAGTCCCGGGGTTTGGGTTTCCACAGATACGCAGTATTTT; CDR3: CASSPGVWVSTDTQYF
J: TRBJ1-2; V: TRBV27; D: NA; DNA: TGTGCCAGCAGGGCGACGGGGGGTCAGTATGGCTACACCTTC; CDR3: CASRATGGQYGYTF
J: TRBJ2-3; V: TRBV30; D: TRBD1; DNA: TGTGCCTGGAGGGACAGGAGCACAGATACGCAGTATTTT; CDR3: CAWRDRSTDTQYF